The 21 T cell receptor beta chains in this list originate from one sample, sequenced in a study of T-cell memory formation after mild COVID-19. Each CDR3 protein is one row after TCRdb ran MiXCR on the 5' RACE reads. The repertoire includes 80,000 to 95,000 distinct CDR3 sequences, roughly 25% of them detected once, and roughly 41% sits in the top ten. Sequencing was performed on PBMCs or a T cell subset sorted from them (not recorded which). These receptors originate from a man in his late teens or twenties who had mild COVID-19 (a few samples of this study predate the infection). Cell type and time point are not known.

The chain recombines TRBV29-1 with TRBJ2-7; tentative D call: TRBD1 (5 bases). This CDR3 region has 9 residues. Per germline, CDR1 SQVTM and CDR2 ANQGSEA. V was pared by 6 bases and J by 6 bases, with 6 bases between. The CDR3 loop reads CSVQGEQYF. The CDR3 nucleotides are TGCAGCGTCCAGGGCGAGCAGTACTTC.

The V gene is TRBV7-9, the J gene TRBJ2-4, with 8 bases lining up with TRBD1. The V gene end was trimmed by 5 bases and the J gene end by 2 bases; junction bases not matched to a gene: 8. In germline, CDR1 is SEHNR, CDR2 FQNEAQ (reference sequence). CDR3 length equals 16 residues. The CDR3 reads CASSQGQVFPKNIQYF. The CDR3 bases are TGTGCCAGCAGCCAGGGACAGGTTTTTCCCAAAAACATTCAGTACTTC.

This chain joins TRBV12-3 or TRBV12-4 and TRBJ2-7; the match to TRBD1 covers 8 bases. The CDR3 runs to 13 residues. J lost 5 bases, V lost 4 bases, and 4 bases had no gene match. This CDR3 is CASSWTGSHEQYF. DNA for the CDR3: TGTGCCAGCAGTTGGACAGGGAGCCACGAGCAGTACTTC.

This clonotype was seen more than once but under ten times. The chain joins TRBV5-6 to TRBJ1-5; 10 bases are a match to TRBD1. The CDR3 contains 16 residues. Germline CDR1 and CDR2: SGHDT and YYEEEE. V shed 3 bases, J shed 4 bases, and the junction held 7 bases outside the gene matches. This CDR3 reads CASSSMGDRGNQPQHF. The CDR3 coding sequence is TGTGCCAGCAGCTCTATGGGGGACAGGGGTAATCAGCCCCAGCATTTT.

This clonotype was observed a few times. V usage is TRBV15 and J usage is TRBJ1-2; TRBD1 matches 8 bases. V dropped 0 bases and J dropped 4; count of bases not matched to a gene: 10. Per germline, CDR1 LNHNV and CDR2 YYDKDF (reference sequence). This CDR3 spans 17 amino acids. The CDR3 DNA is TGTGCCACCAGCAGAGATGATGTGACAGGGGTACGCTATGGCTACACCTTC. This codes for CATSRDDVTGVRYGYTF.

This clonotype was seen only a few times. The chain is built from TRBV9 and TRBJ1-1, with TRBD1 as a possible D gene (6 bases). The CDR3 has 15 amino acids. Trimming stripped 4 bases from V and 3 bases from J, with 16 bases between. CDR1 is SGDLS and CDR2 is YYNGEE in the germline V gene. DNA for the CDR3: TGTGCCAGCAGCTCCCCCCAGGGGTTAGACACTGAAGCTTTCTTT. Translating it yields CASSSPQGLDTEAFF.

The rearrangement uses TRBV14 and TRBJ1-2; D is unclear. The CDR3 contains 12 residues. The germline V gene encodes CDR1 SGHDN and CDR2 FVKESK. V shed 1 base and J shed 3 bases, with 3 bases lying between them. The CDR3 loop reads CASSQGYYGYTF. The CDR3 DNA is TGTGCCAGCAGCCAAGGTTACTATGGCTACACCTTC.

This clonotype was picked up a small number of times. This chain links TRBV29-1 with TRBJ1-1; 7 bases map to TRBD1. The V and J ends lost 1 base and 12 bases, in that order; junction bases with no gene match: 11. CDR3 length: 13 amino acids. Per the germline V gene, CDR1 is SQVTM and CDR2 is ANQGSEA. The CDR3 loop reads CSVEGTGETLTFF. The CDR3 DNA follows: TGCAGCGTTGAAGGAACAGGGGAGACCCTGACTTTCTTT.

The V gene is TRBV9, the J gene TRBJ1-5; a weak D match, TRBD1 (5 bases). V dropped 3 bases and J dropped 4 bases, with 11 bases sitting between them. The CDR3 covers 14 residues. From germline, CDR1 is SGDLS and CDR2 YYNGEE. The CDR3 coding sequence is TGTGCCAGCAGCGCCGGGAAGGGGAATCAGCCCCAGCATTTT. This sequence encodes CASSAGKGNQPQHF.

This clonotype was observed once. The V gene is TRBV9, the J gene TRBJ1-1; TRBD1 matches at 7 bases. Germline CDR1 reads SGDLS; CDR2 reads YYNGEE. The CDR3 contains 14 residues. The junction had 5 bases not matched to a gene; V was cut back by 0 bases and J by 6 bases. Here the CDR3 DNA reads TGTGCCAGCAGCGTAGGCGGGCAGGGGGCTGAAGCTTTCTTT. Amino acids: CASSVGGQGAEAFF.

The table lists this clonotype with many counts. The chain has TRBV3-1 and TRBJ2-1; perhaps TRBD2 as D (6 bases). This CDR3 contains 15 residues. The germline V gene encodes CDR1 LGHDT and CDR2 YNNKEL (reference sequence). V lost 3 bases, J lost 4 bases, and 13 bases lay in between. In DNA form, the CDR3 reads TGTGCCAGCAGCCAGGGGGGAGAAGGGTACAATGAGCAGTTCTTC. It specifies CASSQGGEGYNEQFF.

Only a few counts were recorded for this clonotype. The J gene is TRBJ1-6, the V gene TRBV12-5; 7 bases align to TRBD1. The CDR3 totals 14 residues. V was clipped by 2 bases and J by 14 bases; unmatched bases: 9. Germline CDR1 and CDR2: LGHNT and FRNRAP. CDR3 in DNA: TGTGCTAGTGGTTTGCTAGGGACAGAGCGTACCCTCCACTTT. This sequence encodes CASGLLGTERTLHF.

This clonotype turned up a few times. The gene calls are TRBV7-2 and TRBJ2-5; unclear D gene. The CDR3 has 11 residues. The germline CDR1 and CDR2 sequences are SGHTA and FQGNSA. Trimming cost V 5 bases and J 5 bases, with 6 bases left between them. CDR3 region: CASSAQETQYF. CDR3 sequence (DNA): TGTGCCAGCAGCGCCCAGGAGACCCAGTACTTC.

The genes are TRBV9 and TRBJ2-3; D is ambiguous. The CDR3 extends over 13 amino acids. V was trimmed by 4 bases and J by 4 bases, leaving 10 bases between them. Germline V lookup: CDR1 SGDLS, CDR2 YYNGEE. For the CDR3, the DNA is TGTGCCAGCAGCCCCCGAAACCCAGATACGCAGTATTTT. Translated, it gives CASSPRNPDTQYF.

The chain combines TRBV4-1 with TRBJ2-7; the D is unclear. The CDR3 spans 13 residues. Germline V CDR1 and CDR2: MGHRA, YSYEKL. Trimming took off 3 bases at V and 6 bases at J, with 12 bases between the two ends. The CDR3 DNA is TGCGCCAGCAGCCACGCGAGTTCTGGCGAGCAGTACTTC. Its translation: CASSHASSGEQYF.

The genes are TRBV15 and TRBJ2-5; D is ambiguous. Trimming shortened V by 8 bases and J by 5 bases, and 15 bases separated the two germline ends. This CDR3 region has 13 residues. Germline V lookup: CDR1 LNHNV, CDR2 YYDKDF (reference sequence). In nucleotides, the CDR3 is TGTGCCACCGCCAGGACCTCAAGGGAGACCCAGTACTTC. It encodes CATARTSRETQYF.

The chain has TRBV5-1 and TRBJ2-7; a possible D gene is TRBD2 (6 bases). V was clipped by 2 bases and J by 2 bases, with 11 bases between them. Germline lookup yields CDR1 SGHRS and CDR2 YFSETQ. CDR3 length: 14 amino acids. The CDR3 DNA is TGCGCCAGCAGCTTAAGGGAGGCCCCCTACGAGCAGTACTTC. It codes for CASSLREAPYEQYF.

CDR3 in amino acids: CASSSPWVAGAGGKNIQYF. CDR3 DNA: TGTGCCAGCAGCAGCCCCTGGGTAGCGGGGGCAGGGGGCAAAAACATTCAGTACTTC. The chain has TRBV5-6 and TRBJ2-4; 9 positions match TRBD2. The J segment lost 3 bases and the V segment lost 4 bases, leaving 17 bases of the junction unmatched. The CDR3 consists of 19 residues. CDR1 and CDR2 from the germline V gene are SGHDT and YYEEEE.

The table lists this clonotype with a few counts. The chain carries TRBV15 and TRBJ2-7; 7 bases are a match to TRBD1. Germline loops: CDR1 LNHNV, CDR2 YYDKDF (reference sequence). V shed 5 bases, J shed 0 bases, and the junction held 10 bases outside the gene matches. The CDR3 runs 16 residues. CDR3 protein: CATSLTGVTYSYEQYF. In DNA, the CDR3 is TGTGCCACCAGCTTAACAGGGGTTACCTACTCCTACGAGCAGTACTTC.

The genes are TRBV6-2 or TRBV6-3 and TRBJ1-5, with TRBD1 identical over 7 bases. The CDR3 has 13 amino acids. The V gene end was trimmed by 5 bases and the J gene end by 6 bases; junction bases not matched to a gene: 4. CDR1 is MNHEY and CDR2 is SVGEGT in the germline V gene. The CDR3 coding sequence is TGTGCCAGCAGTCTAGGGGGCCTTCAGCCCCAGCATTTT. Residues: CASSLGGLQPQHF.

This clonotype appeared a few times. The chain combines TRBV7-9 with TRBJ2-3; D call uncertain. V lost 2 bases, J lost 7 bases, and 16 bases lay in between. Germline CDR1 is SEHNR and CDR2 is FQNEAQ (reference sequence). The CDR3 extends over 15 amino acids. The CDR3: CASSLLLLDGYTQYF. CDR3 DNA sequence: TGTGCCAGCAGCTTATTACTCTTGGACGGGTATACGCAGTATTTT.